What follows describes a single TCR beta chain. The sample contains more than one DNA sequence encoding this CDR3. The data were obtained in a study of shared clonotypes between healthy human individuals. Germline assignment: CDR1 MNHNS and CDR2 SASEGT. V was cut by 4 bases and J by 8 bases, with 11 bases left in between. This CDR3 contains 13 residues. Splitting the CD4+ cells yielded a CD45RA+ naive subset and a CD45RA-negative memory subset. Replicate PCRs run on sorted subsets employed 200 ng DNA, roughly 30,000 T cell genomes. Here immunoSEQ multiplex PCR was the method, and the copy in TCRdb shows in-frame clones only, minus some. The top ten hold roughly 0.13% of the sample, which has some 2,000,000 clones, around 95% seen once.

The TCR was taken from a man aged 18 to 35 in good health. Sequences were obtained from naive CD4+ T cells sorted from blood. Specified subset: CD45RA+ positively selected. The chain couples TRBV6-1 to TRBJ1-4; D is perhaps TRBD1 (6 bases). The CDR3 DNA reads as TGTGCCAGCAGTGGGCAGGGGAGAGAAAAACTGTTTTTT. Amino acid sequence: CASSGQGREKLFF.